The 9 T cell receptor beta chains reported below all come from one sample, sequenced in a study of blood T cell repertoires in COVID-19. Assay used: immunoSEQ multiplex PCR; TCRdb lists only in-frame clones, some missing. The data hold under 450,000 clones, with roughly 90% observed a single time. Sample: peripheral blood. The receptors derive from a woman aged 40 to 49 with COVID-19, enrolled during active disease.

The chain combines TRBV18 with TRBJ2-6; D possibly corresponds to TRBD2 (6 bases). The germline V gene has CDR1 KGHSH and CDR2 LQKENI. Trimming stripped 3 bases from V and 0 bases from J, with 12 bases between. The CDR3 extends over 17 amino acids. The CDR3 loop is CASSPLPGDSGANVLTF. The CDR3 DNA follows: TGTGCCAGCTCACCCCTACCGGGGGACTCTGGGGCCAACGTCCTGACTTTC. Full variable domain (outside the CDR3, taken from reference TRBV18 and TRBJ2-6): NAGVMQNPRHLVRRRGQEARLRCSPMKGHSHVYWYRQLPEEGLKFMVYLQKENIIDESGMPKERFSAEFPKEGPSILRIQQVVRGDSAAYFCASSPLPGDSGANVLTFGAGSRLTVL.

This clone was observed a single time. J is TRBJ1-2 and V is TRBV19, with D tentatively TRBD1 (6 bases). Germline V lookup: CDR1 LNHDA, CDR2 SQIVND (reference sequence). The V and J ends lost 1 base and 4 bases respectively, with 16 bases between them. The CDR3 loop spans 16 amino acids. The DNA for the CDR3 is TGTGCCAGTAGTATAGTAGACTGGACAGTTTTCTATGGCTACACCTTC. Translating it yields CASSIVDWTVFYGYTF.

The table lists this clone with a count of one. V is TRBV27 and J is TRBJ1-4, with TRBD1 matching over 7 bases. Per germline, CDR1 MNHEY and CDR2 SMNVEV (reference sequence). V lost 6 bases, J lost 4 bases, and 11 bases stayed unmatched. There are 16 residues in the CDR3. DNA for the CDR3: TGTGCCAGCAGCTCCCTGCAAACAGGGGTTAATGAAAAACTGTTTTTT. It encodes CASSSLQTGVNEKLFF.

This clone was picked up one time. The gene calls are TRBV2 and TRBJ2-3; 9 nucleotides line up with TRBD2. Germline CDR1 SNHLY, CDR2 FYNNEI. V shed 7 bases, J shed 5 bases, and the junction held 7 bases outside the gene matches. The CDR3 totals 14 residues. The CDR3 DNA is TGTGCCAGCAAGCCGGGACTAGCTGGAGATACGCAGTATTTT. It encodes CASKPGLAGDTQYF.

This chain uses TRBV5-6 with TRBJ2-5; D uncertain. The CDR3 is 12 residues long. Trimming left V 1 base short and J 5 bases short, with 6 bases between. Germline V gene data show CDR1 as SGHDT and CDR2 as YYEEEE. CDR3 DNA sequence: TGTGCCAGCAGCTTGAATCGGGAGACCCAGTACTTC. This encodes CASSLNRETQYF.

The chain has TRBV27 and TRBJ1-3; D is ambiguous. The germline gives CDR1 MNHEY, CDR2 SMNVEV (reference sequence). CDR3 length: 16 amino acids. Trimming left V 6 bases short and J 1 base short, with 16 bases between. CDR3 in DNA: TGTGCCAGCAGCCACCACCCCTGGAGTTCTGGAAACACCATATATTTT. This sequence encodes CASSHHPWSSGNTIYF.

About this clone: One end of the junction does not line up with germline, which may come from a read error. The CDR3 is CASSPFLGSYNKQFF. The CDR3, as DNA: TGCGCCAGCAGCCCCTTCTTGGGCAGTTACAATAAGCAGTTCTTC. This chain joins TRBV4-3 and TRBJ2-1; no clear D. Germline CDR1 reads LGHNA; CDR2 reads YSLEER. The CDR3 is 15 residues long.

CDR3 bases: TGCGCCAGCAGCCCGGGACTAGCGGTCACAGATACGCAGTATTTT. It encodes CASSPGLAVTDTQYF. This chain uses TRBV4-3 with TRBJ2-3; 11 bases are shared with TRBD2. This CDR3 has 15 amino acids. The ends lost 4 bases at V and 2 bases at J; junction bases unmatched: 2. Germline V gives CDR1 LGHNA, CDR2 YSLEER.

The chain recombines TRBV9 with TRBJ1-5; D is undetermined. V was pared by 2 bases and J by 3 bases, with 6 bases between. The germline V gene encodes CDR1 SGDLS and CDR2 YYNGEE. The CDR3 runs to 13 residues. As DNA, the CDR3 is TGTGCCAGCAGCGTGAGTCACAATCAGCCCCAGCATTTT. Encoded protein: CASSVSHNQPQHF.